The 14 T cell receptor beta chains listed next were all sequenced from one sample in a study of long-term antiretroviral therapy in people with HIV. The assay used was immunoSEQ (version v3.0), run at survey level. The assay was immunoSEQ multiplex PCR, and TCRdb's table has in-frame clones only and misses some. The table includes 20,000 to 25,000 clones, 80% to 85% detected once. The source was unsorted PBMCs, collected 1.2 years after starting antiretroviral therapy. These receptors were collected from a middle-aged woman with HIV.

V usage is TRBV30 and J usage is TRBJ2-1, with 9 bases matching TRBD1. CDR1 GTSNPN and CDR2 SVGIG come from the germline V gene (reference sequence). This CDR3 region has 15 residues. V lost 5 bases to trimming and J lost 3 bases; unmatched junction nucleotides: 8. CDR3 sequence reads: CAWQTGGAGYNEQFF. Here the CDR3 DNA reads TGTGCCTGGCAAACAGGGGGCGCGGGCTACAATGAGCAGTTCTTC. The full variable domain, in which reference TRBV30 and TRBJ2-1 provide the parts outside the CDR3, is SQTIHQWPATLVQPVGSPLSLECTVEGTSNPNLYWYRQAAGRGLQLLFYSVGIGQISSEVPQNLSASRPQDRQFILSSKKLLLSDSGFYLCAWQTGGAGYNEQFFGPGTRLTVL.

The rearrangement uses TRBV18 and TRBJ1-2; the match to TRBD1 covers 10 bases. This CDR3 is 14 amino acids long. Germline CDR1 and CDR2: KGHSH and LQKENI. The trim removed 2 bases at V and 9 bases at J, leaving 6 bases unmatched. CDR3 DNA sequence: TGTGCCAGCTCACCATCGGGACAGGGGAATAGCTACACCTTC. It yields the protein CASSPSGQGNSYTF.

The chain has TRBV19 and TRBJ2-3; TRBD2 is a possible D gene (6 bases). CDR3 length equals 15 residues. Looked up from germline, CDR1 is LNHDA and CDR2 is SQIVND (reference sequence). The V end lost 5 bases, the J end lost 5 bases, and 17 bases lay between the germline ends. The CDR3 DNA reads TGTGCCAGTAGTGACGCGCCGGGAGTAGGAGATACGCAGTATTTT. Translated: CASSDAPGVGDTQYF.

The count of this clone is one. This sequence joins TRBV5-1 and TRBJ2-5, with TRBD2 as a possible D gene (5 bases). V gave up 1 base and J gave up 5 bases, with 12 bases separating them. Germline CDR1 and CDR2: SGHRS and YFSETQ. The CDR3 has 14 amino acids. The CDR3 DNA follows: TGCGCCAGCAGCTTGTCGGCGGGCCGGGAGACCCAGTACTTC. Translated, it gives CASSLSAGRETQYF.

This clone was seen a handful of times. The rearrangement joins TRBV6-5 to TRBJ2-7, with a weak D call TRBD1 (6 bases). Trimming removed 4 bases at V and 3 bases at J, with 19 bases between. The germline V gene has CDR1 MNHEY and CDR2 SVGAGI. The CDR3 extends over 16 amino acids. Here the CDR3 reads CASSSLEWKGDYEQYF. CDR3 nucleotide sequence: TGTGCCAGCAGTTCCCTTGAGTGGAAGGGGGACTACGAGCAGTACTTC.

The table lists this clone with a count of one. The chain joins TRBV7-2 to TRBJ2-1, with a weak D call TRBD2 (5 bases). Trimming removed 4 bases at V and 7 bases at J, with 17 bases between. The germline V gene encodes CDR1 SGHTA and CDR2 FQGNSA. The CDR3 is made up of 15 amino acids. The CDR3 region is CASSSFSVVPNEQFF. In DNA, the CDR3 is TGTGCCAGCAGCTCATTTAGCGTTGTACCAAATGAGCAGTTCTTC.

This sequence joins TRBV5-1 and TRBJ2-2, with a tentative D call TRBD2 (5 bases). The CDR3 is made up of 18 amino acids. CDR1 is SGHRS, CDR2 YFSETQ, per germline. Between the trimmed V and J ends, which lost 0 bases and 0 bases, there was a span of 15 bases. The CDR3 here is CASSLGGRGNTNTGELFF. CDR3 coding DNA: TGCGCCAGCAGCTTGGGAGGGCGTGGGAACACGAACACCGGGGAGCTGTTTTTT.

The V gene is TRBV6-5, the J gene TRBJ2-1; possible D gene TRBD2, 6 bases. The CDR3 consists of 15 residues. The germline gives CDR1 MNHEY, CDR2 SVGAGI. Trimming left V 2 bases short and J 2 bases short, with 10 bases between. CDR3 amino acids: CASSYMGGTYNEQFF. The CDR3 DNA sequence: TGTGCCAGCAGTTACATGGGCGGGACCTACAATGAGCAGTTCTTC.

The rearrangement joins TRBV29-1 to TRBJ2-5, with D perhaps matching TRBD2 (5 bases). Germline CDR1 is SQVTM and CDR2 is ANQGSEA. The CDR3 is 13 residues long. The V gene lost 3 bases and the J gene lost 1 base, with 9 bases spanning the gap. CDR3 protein: CSVEVALQETQYF. CDR3 nucleotides: TGCAGCGTTGAGGTAGCGCTCCAAGAGACCCAGTACTTC. The full variable domain, its missing parts supplied by reference TRBV29-1 and TRBJ2-5, is SAVISQKPSRDICQRGTSLTIQCQVDSQVTMMFWYRQQPGQSLTLIATANQGSEATYESGFVIDKFPISRPNLTFSTLTVSNMSPEDSSIYLCSVEVALQETQYFGPGTRLLVL.

The chain employs TRBV27 and TRBJ1-5; D not resolved. CDR1 MNHEY and CDR2 SMNVEV come from the germline V gene (reference sequence). The CDR3 runs to 17 residues. Trimming pared 4 bases from V and 0 bases from J, leaving 16 bases between. CDR3 sequence: CASSSLGSAYSNQPQHF. For the CDR3, the DNA is TGTGCCAGCAGTTCCCTTGGTTCAGCCTATAGCAATCAGCCCCAGCATTTT.

This clone was detected a few times. V gene TRBV15 combines with J gene TRBJ1-5; D not certain. V dropped 5 bases and J dropped 11 bases, with 10 bases sitting between them. This CDR3 is 11 amino acids long. Germline V gene data show CDR1 as LNHNV and CDR2 as YYDKDF (reference sequence). This chain's CDR3 is CATSLNEAQHF. DNA for the CDR3: TGTGCCACCAGCCTAAATGAGGCCCAGCATTTT.

This clone was found a few times. DNA for the CDR3: TGTGCCAGCAGCTTAGAGTGGTCAGCTAGCAATCAGCCCCAGCATTTT. This sequence encodes CASSLEWSASNQPQHF. The rearrangement joins TRBV7-2 to TRBJ1-5; no definite D call. Germline V gene data show CDR1 as SGHTA and CDR2 as FQGNSA. V was trimmed by 1 base and J by 0 bases, leaving 10 bases between them. The length of the CDR3 is 16 residues.

The chain uses TRBV4-1 and TRBJ2-7; 7 bases align to TRBD2. The CDR3 contains 14 residues. Germline V CDR1 and CDR2: MGHRA, YSYEKL. V lost 4 bases and J lost 5; bases outside the gene matches: 8. The DNA for the CDR3 is TGCGCCAGCAGCCCCCTCGGGGGGTTCCACGAGCAGTACTTC. Residues: CASSPLGGFHEQYF.

The chain is built from TRBV25-1 and TRBJ1-1; TRBD1 might be the D (5 bases). V dropped 1 base and J dropped 5 bases, with 8 bases sitting between them. This CDR3 has 13 amino acids. Germline V lookup: CDR1 MGHDK, CDR2 SYGVNS. CDR3 loop: CASSESWGTEAFF. The CDR3, as DNA: TGTGCCAGCAGTGAATCCTGGGGGACTGAAGCTTTCTTT.